Shown below are 5 T cell receptor beta chains from a single sample sequenced in a study of cytomegalovirus exposure and HLA in healthy donors. The assay was immunoSEQ multiplex PCR, and TCRdb's table has in-frame clones only and misses some. The repertoire has 60,000 to 85,000 clones, around 96% of them found once; the top ten carry more than 3.5%. The sample taken for sequencing was PBMCs. These receptor sequences come from a woman in her late teens or twenties in good health and CMV-seropositive.

The rearrangement links TRBV4-2 to TRBJ2-2, with a tentative D call TRBD2 (6 bases). The V end lost 0 bases, the J end lost 1 base, and 15 bases lay between the germline ends. Germline assignment: CDR1 LGHNA and CDR2 YNFKEQ. The CDR3 runs to 18 residues. This CDR3 reads CASSQDPRGFWNTGELFF. Written as DNA, the CDR3 is TGTGCCAGCAGCCAAGATCCCCGGGGGTTTTGGAACACCGGGGAGCTGTTTTTT.

The chain's CDR3 is CASSLRIRYQETQYF. DNA of the CDR3: TGTGCCAGCAGCCTCCGTATCAGGTACCAAGAGACCCAGTACTTC. This chain uses TRBV5-5 with TRBJ2-5, with D hard to call. The germline V gene encodes CDR1 SGHKS and CDR2 YYEKEE (reference sequence). The CDR3 totals 15 residues. Deletions cut 4 bases from V and 0 bases from J, with 13 bases between.

The CDR3 nucleotides read TGTGCCTCGGGACTAGCGGGAGGGCCTAAGGGGAACACCGGGGAGCTGTTTTTT. It is translated as CASGLAGGPKGNTGELFF. The chain joins TRBV11-2 to TRBJ2-2, with 16 bases that match TRBD2. V lost 11 bases and J lost 1; bases outside the gene matches: 10. CDR1 and CDR2 (germline): SGHAT, FQNNGV. The length of the CDR3 is 18 residues.

This clone has a single count. The chain couples TRBV21-1 to TRBJ2-3; whether TRBD1, the table's D call, matches the DNA was not checked. TRBV21-1 represents a pseudogene. This CDR3 contains 10 residues. The CDR3 reads CASNRDTQYF. CDR3 DNA sequence: TGTGCCAGCAACAGGGATACGCAGTATTTT.

CDR3 residues: CASSQEGTGGDTQYF. The CDR3 DNA sequence: TGCGCCAGCAGCCAAGAGGGGACAGGGGGAGATACGCAGTATTTT. This chain uses TRBV4-3 with TRBJ2-3; TRBD1 aligns across 11 bases. There are 15 residues in the CDR3. Germline V gene lookup returns CDR1 LGHNA and CDR2 YSLEER. J gave up 5 bases and V 0 bases, and 1 base lay outside the gene matches.